What follows are 27 T cell receptor beta chains derived from one specimen sequenced in a study of blood T cell repertoires in COVID-19. Only in-frame clones appear in the TCRdb table, and some are missing; sequencing was by immunoSEQ multiplex PCR. The data contain around 200,000 clones, less than 90% of them singletons. Input material: peripheral blood. These receptors were collected from a woman aged 45-59 years with acute or convalescent COVID-19.

This chain uses TRBV4-1 with TRBJ2-2; possibly TRBD2 for D (6 bases). Deletions cut 0 bases from V and 0 bases from J, with 14 bases between. Per germline, CDR1 MGHRA and CDR2 YSYEKL. The CDR3 is made up of 18 amino acids. The CDR3 sequence: CASSQEPSDSSNTGELFF. CDR3 DNA: TGCGCCAGCAGCCAAGAGCCTAGCGATAGTTCGAACACCGGGGAGCTGTTTTTT.

The CDR3 region is CASSLPGQFRGYTF. The CDR3 DNA sequence: TGTGCCAGCAGCCTCCCTGGACAGTTTCGTGGCTACACCTTC. The chain combines TRBV14 with TRBJ1-2; weak D call: TRBD1 (6 bases). The germline V and J ends were trimmed by 4 bases and 7 bases, with 16 bases remaining between them. Germline V gene lookup returns CDR1 SGHDN and CDR2 FVKESK. The CDR3 contains 14 residues.

This clone was detected a few times. CDR3 sequence (DNA): TGTGCCAGCAGCTGGAATCGGGGGTACAATGAGCAGTTCTTC. Translation: CASSWNRGYNEQFF. V and J are TRBV5-4 and TRBJ2-1; the D gene is possibly TRBD2 (6 bases). V was pared by 3 bases and J by 4 bases, with 11 bases between. The CDR3 consists of 14 residues. Germline V lookup: CDR1 SGHNT, CDR2 YYREEE (reference sequence).

The chain links TRBV5-4 to TRBJ1-5; D is undetermined. This CDR3 spans 13 amino acids. The germline CDR1 and CDR2 sequences are SGHNT and YYREEE (reference sequence). V shed 3 bases and J shed 3 bases, with 7 bases lying between them. CDR3 DNA sequence: TGTGCCAGCAGCTCCGACATCAATCAGCCCCAGCATTTT. Translation gives CASSSDINQPQHF.

The V call is TRBV7-2, the J call TRBJ2-7, with 8 bases matching TRBD2. V was pared by 3 bases and J by 6 bases, with 10 bases of the junction left unmatched. Per the germline V gene, CDR1 is SGHTA and CDR2 is FQGNSA. The CDR3 contains 15 residues. Written as DNA, the CDR3 is TGTGCCAGCAGCTTGGATCGGCGGGAGGCCGGCGAGCAGTACTTC. Its translation: CASSLDRREAGEQYF.

This CDR3 is CASSLDGASGGVEQFF. DNA for the CDR3: TGTGCCAGCAGCTTAGATGGAGCTAGCGGGGGGGTTGAGCAGTTCTTC. The gene calls are TRBV7-2 and TRBJ2-1; 12 bases are a match to TRBD2. This CDR3 comprises 16 residues. Trimming cost V 1 base and J 9 bases; bases outside gene matches: 7. The germline CDR1 and CDR2 sequences are SGHTA and FQGNSA.

The V call is TRBV10-3, the J call TRBJ2-1; 7 nucleotides match TRBD1. Germline loops: CDR1 ENHRY, CDR2 SYGVKD. Unmatched junction bases numbered 8, after V lost 5 bases and J lost 7 bases. The CDR3 totals 14 residues. Here the CDR3 DNA reads TGTGCCATCAGTCGACAGGGTTTGAGGAATGAGCAGTTCTTC. It translates to CAISRQGLRNEQFF.

The chain is built from TRBV20-1 and TRBJ2-7, with 9 bases aligning to TRBD2. Unmatched junction bases numbered 9, after V lost 3 bases and J lost 3 bases. CDR3 length: 15 amino acids. Germline values: CDR1 DFQATT, CDR2 SNEGSKA (reference sequence). CDR3 in amino acids: CSASKATSGHYEQYF. The CDR3, as DNA: TGCAGTGCTAGTAAGGCGACTAGCGGCCACTACGAGCAGTACTTC.

This clone was recorded once. The chain joins TRBV2 to TRBJ1-2; 7 nucleotides agree with TRBD1. Germline V gives CDR1 SNHLY, CDR2 FYNNEI. V lost 6 bases and J lost 8; bases outside the gene matches: 9. This CDR3 has 13 residues. CDR3 sequence: CASRTGPLRGYTF. As DNA, the CDR3 is TGTGCCAGCAGGACAGGGCCCCTCCGAGGCTACACCTTC.

The table lists this clone with a count of one. The chain links TRBV16 to TRBJ1-4; no reliable D call. Trimming shortened V by 2 bases and J by 4 bases, and 14 bases separated the two germline ends. Germline assignment: CDR1 KGHSY and CDR2 FQNENV. This CDR3 has 16 amino acids. CDR3 protein: CASSQGWAGLNEKLFF. DNA of the CDR3: TGTGCCAGCAGCCAAGGTTGGGCAGGTCTTAATGAAAAACTGTTTTTT.

This sequence joins TRBV27 and TRBJ2-1, with a tentative D call TRBD1 (6 bases). The V end was cut by 2 bases, the J end by 8 bases, with 16 bases between. Germline V lookup: CDR1 MNHEY, CDR2 SMNVEV (reference sequence). This CDR3 has 15 residues. This CDR3 is CASSLRGGALDEQFF. CDR3 DNA: TGTGCCAGCAGTTTACGAGGGGGAGCGTTAGATGAGCAGTTCTTC.

The V call is TRBV11-3, the J call TRBJ2-1, with D possibly matching TRBD1 (5 bases). The V end lost 6 bases, the J end lost 8 bases, and 14 bases lay between the germline ends. The CDR3 contains 13 residues. Germline V CDR1 and CDR2: SGHNT, YENEEA. The CDR3 sequence: CASRGDSSDEQFF. CDR3 DNA sequence: TGTGCCAGCAGAGGCGACAGTAGTGATGAGCAGTTCTTC.

V is TRBV4-1 and J is TRBJ2-2; a weak D match, TRBD1 (6 bases). The germline gives CDR1 MGHRA, CDR2 YSYEKL. This CDR3 contains 16 residues. With 4 bases removed from V and 3 bases from J, the gap between germline ends came to 15 bases. The CDR3 coding sequence is TGCGCCAGCAGCCCATCGGGCAGGGGACACACCGGGGAGCTGTTTTTT. Its translation is CASSPSGRGHTGELFF.

The rearrangement uses TRBV2 and TRBJ2-7; D is unresolved. V dropped 7 bases and J dropped 0 bases, with 7 bases sitting between them. This CDR3 is 12 amino acids long. The germline V gene has CDR1 SNHLY and CDR2 FYNNEI. The CDR3 DNA sequence: TGTGCCAGCATCTTCAGCTCCTACGAGCAGTACTTC. It yields the protein CASIFSSYEQYF.

This chain connects TRBV19 to TRBJ2-7, with D possibly being TRBD2 (5 bases). CDR1 is LNHDA, CDR2 SQIVND, per germline (reference sequence). CDR3 length: 15 residues. Trimming removed 9 bases at V and 0 bases at J, with 18 bases between. CDR3 coding DNA: TGTGCCAGCTCCTCTCCCGGGAAAAGCTCCTACGAGCAGTACTTC. Its translation is CASSSPGKSSYEQYF. The entire variable domain, with the rest obtained from reference TRBV19 and TRBJ2-7, is as follows: DGGITQSPKYLFRKEGQNVTLSCEQNLNHDAMYWYRQDPGQGLRLIYYSQIVNDFQKGDIAEGYSVSREKKESFPLTVTSAQKNPTAFYLCASSSPGKSSYEQYFGPGTRLTVT.

The CDR3 spells CATSRGSSSGTLEEQFF. DNA for the CDR3: TGTGCCACCAGCAGAGGCTCCTCCAGCGGGACCCTGGAGGAGCAGTTCTTC. V usage is TRBV15 and J usage is TRBJ2-1; 7 bases match TRBD2. The V and J ends lost 1 base and 10 bases, in that order; junction bases with no gene match: 16. The germline CDR1 and CDR2 sequences are LNHNV and YYDKDF (reference sequence). The CDR3 has 17 amino acids.

The V call is TRBV24-1, the J call TRBJ2-3; TRBD1 aligns across 12 bases. CDR3 length equals 16 residues. The V and J ends lost 6 bases and 7 bases, in that order; junction bases with no gene match: 10. Germline V gives CDR1 KGHDR, CDR2 SFDVKD. The CDR3 loop reads CATSSPGQGATNTQYF. The CDR3 bases are TGTGCCACCAGTTCCCCGGGACAGGGGGCGACGAATACGCAGTATTTT.

The chain links TRBV6-2 or TRBV6-3 to TRBJ1-2, with 8 bases matching TRBD1. Germline V gene data show CDR1 as MNHEY and CDR2 as SVGEGT. V was pared by 6 bases and J by 4 bases, with 7 bases of the junction left unmatched. CDR3 length equals 14 residues. The CDR3 nucleotides read TGTGCCAGCAGCAAGGACAGGGCAATCTATGGCTACACCTTC. It specifies CASSKDRAIYGYTF.

The chain joins TRBV5-1 to TRBJ1-1; D is unresolved. The ends were cut back, 2 bases at V and 1 base at J, with 6 bases in the middle. Germline V gene sequence: CDR1 SGHRS, CDR2 YFSETQ. This CDR3 is built from 13 residues. CDR3 DNA sequence: TGCGCCAGCAGCTTCCCGGGGAACACTGAAGCTTTCTTT. Translated: CASSFPGNTEAFF.

The chain uses TRBV7-2 and TRBJ2-2, with 8 bases matching TRBD2. V shed 2 bases, J shed 3 bases, and the junction held 5 bases outside the gene matches. CDR1 is SGHTA and CDR2 is FQGNSA in the germline V gene. The CDR3 runs 16 residues. The CDR3, as DNA: TGTGCCAGCAGCTTATATAGCGGGGCCGACACCGGGGAGCTGTTTTTT. This gives the protein CASSLYSGADTGELFF.

The rearrangement uses TRBV11-2 and TRBJ2-3, with 10 bases identical to TRBD2. Germline CDR1 is SGHAT and CDR2 is FQNNGV. The V gene end was trimmed by 1 base and the J gene end by 0 bases; junction bases not matched to a gene: 1. CDR3 length: 16 residues. The CDR3 is CASSLVLAGSTDTQYF. In DNA form, the CDR3 reads TGTGCCAGCAGCTTAGTACTAGCGGGGAGCACAGATACGCAGTATTTT. Complete variable domain (other parts from reference TRBV11-2 and TRBJ2-3): EAGVAQSPRYKIIEKRQSVAFWCNPISGHATLYWYQQILGQGPKLLIQFQNNGVVDDSQLPKDRFSAERLKGVDSTLKIQPAKLEDSAVYLCASSLVLAGSTDTQYFGPGTRLTVL.

The chain has TRBV5-1 and TRBJ1-6; no definite D call. The CDR3 sequence is 17 residues long. Germline V gives CDR1 SGHRS, CDR2 YFSETQ. Trimming pared 4 bases from V and 5 bases from J, leaving 19 bases between. The chain's CDR3 is CASSPRRTGVNNSPLHF. In nucleotides, the CDR3 is TGCGCCAGCAGCCCGCGACGCACGGGAGTCAATAATTCACCCCTCCACTTT.

V gene TRBV10-2 combines with J gene TRBJ1-2; no reliable D call. Germline CDR1 WSHSY, CDR2 SAAADI. The ends were cut back, 10 bases at V and 1 base at J, with 19 bases in the middle. The CDR3 contains 15 residues. DNA of the CDR3: TGCGCCACCCTAGATCTCTCTCCCGTTAACTATGGCTACACCTTC. Protein sequence: CATLDLSPVNYGYTF.

V usage is TRBV2 and J usage is TRBJ2-3; 10 nucleotides align to TRBD1. Germline CDR1 is SNHLY and CDR2 is FYNNEI. The CDR3 contains 17 residues. Losses at the gene ends were 7 bases for V and 1 base for J; bases not matched to a gene: 11. CDR3 bases: TGTGCCAGCACGGCGACAGGGGGCATCCGGGGCACAGATACGCAGTATTTT. Residues: CASTATGGIRGTDTQYF.

This clone was counted a single time. The chain has TRBV6-5 and TRBJ2-1; D perhaps matches TRBD2 (7 bases). The CDR3 extends over 15 amino acids. CDR1 is MNHEY, CDR2 SVGAGI, per germline. The ends were cut back, 2 bases at V and 5 bases at J, with 13 bases in the middle. This chain's CDR3 is CASSYLAGADNEQFF. Here the CDR3 DNA reads TGTGCCAGCAGTTACCTTGCGGGGGCCGACAATGAGCAGTTCTTC.

This rearrangement joins TRBV6-5 to TRBJ1-2; unclear D gene. The ends were cut back, 0 bases at V and 4 bases at J, with 9 bases in the middle. Per the germline V gene, CDR1 is MNHEY and CDR2 is SVGAGI. The CDR3 has 14 amino acids. The CDR3, as DNA: TGTGCCAGCAGTTACTCGGTGGCAGGCTATGGCTACACCTTC. It yields the protein CASSYSVAGYGYTF.

The V and J genes are TRBV6-2 or TRBV6-3 and TRBJ1-5; TRBD1 agrees at 7 bases. Germline CDR1 MNHEY, CDR2 SVGEGT. The CDR3 consists of 21 residues. V lost 0 bases and J lost 2; bases outside the gene matches: 19. The CDR3 region has the DNA TGTGCCAGCAGTTACTCTTTTTCCGGACAGGATACCTTTATTGGCAATCAGCCCCAGCATTTT. This encodes CASSYSFSGQDTFIGNQPQHF.